The 23 T cell receptor beta chains below were found in one sample sequenced in a study of CD8 T cells in Susac syndrome. With random hexamers, roughly 0.45 to 1 ug RNA was reverse transcribed. TCRdb reprocessed the immunoSEQ multiplex PCR reads via MiXCR and lists one record per CDR3 protein. The sample lists about 250,000 distinct CDR3 sequences, about 93% occurring once. The specimen was CD4+ T cells from PBMCs. The receptors stem from a human donor with multiple sclerosis.

The chain recombines TRBV27 with TRBJ2-4; the D call may be TRBD1 or TRBD2 (5 bases each). V lost 5 bases to trimming and J lost 1 base, with 18 bases between them. The germline V gene encodes CDR1 MNHEY and CDR2 SMNVEV (reference sequence). This CDR3 spans 17 amino acids. The CDR3 loop is CASSLKAGTVAKNIQYF. The CDR3 DNA sequence: TGTGCCAGCAGTCTCAAAGCAGGGACGGTGGCCAAAAACATTCAGTACTTC.

A few counts support this clonotype. This chain uses TRBV5-1 with TRBJ2-6; D possibly corresponds to TRBD2 (5 bases). V was clipped by 4 bases and J by 0 bases, with 11 bases between them. CDR3 size: 16 residues. Per the germline V gene, CDR1 is SGHRS and CDR2 is YFSETQ. The chain's CDR3 is CASSPGVLSGANVLTF. CDR3 sequence (DNA): TGCGCCAGCAGCCCCGGGGTCCTCTCTGGGGCCAACGTCCTGACTTTC.

The chain couples TRBV28 to TRBJ1-5; no clear D. The germline V gene has CDR1 MDHEN and CDR2 SYDVKM. This CDR3 is built from 14 residues. V was shortened by 5 bases and J by 6 bases, with 14 bases between the two germline ends. The CDR3, as DNA: TGTGCCAGCAGTCCCCGCGCCGGGTCTCAGCCCCAGCATTTT. Translating it yields CASSPRAGSQPQHF.

This clonotype was observed a few times. The rearrangement joins TRBV12-3 or TRBV12-4 to TRBJ2-1; TRBD2 agrees at 10 bases. Trimming took 7 bases from V and 5 from J; bases not matched to a gene: 5. This CDR3 has 14 residues. The CDR3 sequence: CASTRTSGDNEQFF. CDR3 nucleotides: TGTGCCAGCACCCGGACTAGCGGAGACAATGAGCAGTTCTTC.

CDR3 region: CASSMGRGETQYF. DNA for the CDR3: TGTGCCAGCAGTATGGGTCGCGGGGAGACCCAGTACTTC. J is TRBJ2-5 and V is TRBV6-1; the D gene is possibly TRBD2 (5 bases). The CDR3 runs 13 residues. Trimming pared 5 bases from V and 5 bases from J, leaving 12 bases between. Germline loops: CDR1 MNHNS, CDR2 SASEGT.

The chain is built from TRBV29-1 and TRBJ1-1; D remains ambiguous. The CDR3 loop spans 11 amino acids. CDR1 and CDR2 (germline): SQVTM, ANQGSEA. Trimming shortened V by 5 bases and J by 6 bases, and 10 bases separated the two germline ends. CDR3 region: CSVKDEAEAFF. CDR3 DNA: TGCAGCGTTAAGGACGAGGCTGAAGCTTTCTTT.

The chain is built from TRBV5-6 and TRBJ1-1, with TRBD1 as a possible D gene (6 bases). The CDR3 runs 18 residues. Germline assignment: CDR1 SGHDT and CDR2 YYEEEE. V was pared by 0 bases and J by 0 bases, with 18 bases between. This CDR3 is CASSLVVGQPTLNTEAFF. CDR3 nucleotides: TGTGCCAGCAGCTTGGTTGTTGGACAGCCAACACTGAACACTGAAGCTTTCTTT.

This clonotype showed up just once. The genes are TRBV4-1 and TRBJ1-2; D uncertain. With 0 bases removed from V and 3 bases from J, the gap between germline ends came to 8 bases. There are 14 residues in the CDR3. CDR1 and CDR2 (germline): MGHRA, YSYEKL. CDR3 loop: CASSQDRNYYGYTF. Here the CDR3 DNA reads TGCGCCAGCAGCCAAGACCGGAACTACTATGGCTACACCTTC.

The chain is built from TRBV29-1 and TRBJ2-7; D call uncertain. Germline V CDR1 and CDR2: SQVTM, ANQGSEA. CDR3 length equals 11 residues. With 0 bases removed from V and 5 bases from J, the gap between germline ends came to 5 bases. The CDR3 spells CSVEEGNEQYF. The DNA of the CDR3 is TGCAGCGTTGAAGAGGGAAACGAGCAGTACTTC.

The rearrangement uses TRBV3-1 and TRBJ2-2; 8 bases align to TRBD2. The CDR3 has 14 amino acids. V gave up 4 bases and J gave up 6 bases; unmatched junction bases: 4. CDR1 LGHDT and CDR2 YNNKEL come from the germline V gene (reference sequence). CDR3 residues: CASSRGLAAGELFF. CDR3 nucleotides: TGTGCCAGCAGCCGCGGACTAGCAGCCGGGGAGCTGTTTTTT. Supplemented by reference TRBV3-1 and TRBJ2-2, the full variable domain reads DTAVSQTPKYLVTQMGNDKSIKCEQNLGHDTMYWYKQDSKKFLKIMFSYNNKELIINETVPNRFSPKSPDKAHLNLHINSLELGDSAVYFCASSRGLAAGELFFGEGSRLTVL.

The chain carries TRBV25-1 and TRBJ2-7; a possible D gene is TRBD1 (6 bases). Germline CDR1 and CDR2: MGHDK and SYGVNS. Trimming cost V 6 bases and J 5 bases, with 17 bases left between them. The length of the CDR3 is 14 residues. The chain's CDR3 is CASSKTGIGHEQYV. In DNA form, the CDR3 reads TGTGCCAGCAGCAAAACAGGGATTGGCCACGAGCAGTACGTC.

This clonotype was seen just once. The rearrangement links TRBV18 to TRBJ2-5, with D perhaps assigned TRBD1 or TRBD2 (5 bases each). V shed 4 bases and J shed 2 bases, with 11 bases lying between them. Germline values: CDR1 KGHSH, CDR2 LQKENI. The length of the CDR3 is 14 residues. The chain's CDR3 is CASSRDGPQETQYF. The CDR3 DNA sequence: TGTGCCAGCTCACGGGACGGCCCTCAAGAGACCCAGTACTTC.

Only one count was recorded for this clonotype. The chain has TRBV12-3 or TRBV12-4 and TRBJ1-4; 7 bases align to TRBD1. The junction had 9 bases not matched to a gene; V was cut back by 6 bases and J by 5 bases. The CDR3 has 15 amino acids. The CDR3 here is CASRHTDRLNEKLFF. The CDR3 nucleotides read TGTGCCAGCAGGCACACGGACAGGTTAAATGAAAAACTGTTTTTT.

The gene calls are TRBV20-1 and TRBJ2-5; either TRBD1 or TRBD2 may supply D (6 bases each). This CDR3 is built from 13 residues. Germline V gene data show CDR1 as DFQATT and CDR2 as SNEGSKA (reference sequence). V was shortened by 8 bases and J by 1 base, with 14 bases between the two germline ends. CDR3 region: CSPRWGAQETQYF. The CDR3 DNA reads as TGCAGTCCCCGATGGGGGGCCCAAGAGACCCAGTACTTC.

The rearrangement joins TRBV27 to TRBJ2-1; the D is unclear. V lost 8 bases and J lost 9, with 23 bases in between. CDR1 is MNHEY and CDR2 is SMNVEV in the germline V gene (reference sequence). The CDR3 is 15 residues long. For the CDR3, the DNA is TGTGCCAGCGCCCGAGAGGACCCCCGTCGTGGTGAGCAGTTCTTC. It encodes CASAREDPRRGEQFF.

The chain recombines TRBV5-4 with TRBJ2-1, with unresolved D. CDR3 length: 17 amino acids. CDR1 and CDR2 (germline): SGHNT, YYREEE (reference sequence). Deletions cut 0 bases from V and 2 bases from J, with 15 bases between. The CDR3 bases are TGTGCCAGCAGCTTGGACGGTTCGGCACTAACCTACAATGAGCAGTTCTTC. Its translation is CASSLDGSALTYNEQFF.

The gene calls are TRBV20-1 and TRBJ2-3, with D tentatively TRBD2 (6 bases). Germline V gene data show CDR1 as DFQATT and CDR2 as SNEGSKA (reference sequence). The germline V and J ends were trimmed by 6 bases and 4 bases, with 8 bases remaining between them. The CDR3 is 11 amino acids. The CDR3 nucleotides are TGCAGTGCCCGGGGGTCAGATACGCAGTATTTT. It is translated as CSARGSDTQYF.

The chain has TRBV19 and TRBJ1-1; TRBD1 matches 8 bases. The CDR3 loop spans 14 amino acids. The V gene's germline CDR1 is LNHDA and CDR2 SQIVND (reference sequence). The trim removed 6 bases at V and 1 base at J, leaving 4 bases unmatched. CDR3 DNA sequence: TGTGCCAGTAGGCCGACAGGGGCGAACACTGAAGCTTTCTTT. Protein sequence: CASRPTGANTEAFF. The full variable domain, its missing parts supplied by reference TRBV19 and TRBJ1-1, is DGGITQSPKYLFRKEGQNVTLSCEQNLNHDAMYWYRQDPGQGLRLIYYSQIVNDFQKGDIAEGYSVSREKKESFPLTVTSAQKNPTAFYLCASRPTGANTEAFFGQGTRLTVV.

This chain joins TRBV14 and TRBJ2-4; 8 bases line up with TRBD2. After removal of 0 bases from V and 0 bases from J, the junction contained 10 bases not matched to a gene. The CDR3 runs to 19 residues. Germline CDR1 and CDR2: SGHDN and FVKESK. CDR3 residues: CASSQDGLAPTLAKNIQYF. For the CDR3, the DNA is TGTGCCAGCAGCCAAGACGGACTAGCCCCAACCTTAGCCAAAAACATTCAGTACTTC.

This chain links TRBV2 with TRBJ2-7; D may match TRBD1 or TRBD2 (5 bases each). The germline V and J ends were trimmed by 7 bases and 0 bases, with 19 bases remaining between them. Germline CDR1 and CDR2: SNHLY and FYNNEI. The CDR3 runs to 16 residues. Here the CDR3 DNA reads TGTGCCAGCACCGCCCTGGGGGACCCCGACTCCTACGAGCAGTACTTC. This codes for CASTALGDPDSYEQYF.

The chain is built from TRBV30 and TRBJ2-2; no clear D gene. There are 13 residues in the CDR3. The V end lost 7 bases, the J end lost 0 bases, and 9 bases lay between the germline ends. Germline V gene lookup returns CDR1 GTSNPN and CDR2 SVGIG (reference sequence). CDR3 protein: CASDTSNTGELFF. The CDR3 coding sequence is TGTGCCTCCGACACCTCGAACACCGGGGAGCTGTTTTTT.

The V call is TRBV30, the J call TRBJ2-7; no definite D call. CDR1 is GTSNPN and CDR2 is SVGIG in the germline V gene (reference sequence). The ends were cut back, 7 bases at V and 3 bases at J, with 13 bases in the middle. CDR3 length: 12 amino acids. CDR3 in amino acids: CASQVGSYEQYV. The CDR3 nucleotides read TGTGCCTCACAAGTAGGCAGCTACGAGCAGTACGTC.

The chain carries TRBV6-6 and TRBJ1-5; D gene ambiguous. The CDR3 length is 14 residues. In germline, CDR1 is MNHNY, CDR2 SVGAGI (reference sequence). Trimming cost V 0 bases and J 5 bases, with 8 bases left between them. CDR3 sequence: CASSYSIEDQPQHF. The CDR3 DNA is TGTGCCAGCAGTTACTCGATAGAGGATCAGCCCCAGCATTTT.